A single TCR beta chain is shown here with its context. The antigen it binds to is not known. Base qualities are not provided; no much larger clone lies one nucleotide away. Patients with autoimmune disease history or receiving systemic immunosuppression were excluded from the trial. Peripheral blood for TCR sequencing was collected from all dose cohorts at baseline, on cycle 4 day 1, and on cycle 7 day 1. The samples were drawn from a first-in-human, open-label, multicenter phase I dose-escalation trial of ivuxolimab. Adults with locally advanced or metastatic melanoma, renal cell carcinoma, hepatocellular carcinoma or head and neck squamous cell carcinoma were enrolled in the trial. Before TCR sequencing, CD4+ T cells and CD8+ T cells were sorted from peripheral blood as separate populations. Via the germline V gene, CDR1 is MNHNS and CDR2 SASEGT. Trimming takes 4 bases from V and 3 bases from J, and the germline ends sit 13 bases apart. The CDR3 contains 15 residues, cysteine and phenylalanine counted. Left in the record is the CDR3 DNA by itself, 45 bases read in frame from the first base.

This record comes from a study of OX40 agonist ivuxolimab in advanced cancers. Background for the entire study: Ivuxolimab was an agonistic, fully human IgG2 monoclonal antibody directed against OX40 (CD134), a costimulatory receptor. The dose-escalation cohort was about 86% male with a mean age of around 62 years, ranging from roughly 20 to 80. Intravenous ivuxolimab was administered to patients every 2 weeks at six dose levels: 0.01, 0.1, 0.3, 1.5, 3 and 10 mg/kg. The paper covers the monotherapy dose-escalation part of the phase I ivuxolimab trial, which included N of about 56 patients. Partial responses were achieved by three dose-escalation patients, of whom one had hepatocellular carcinoma and two had cutaneous melanoma. Of the approximately 50 patients in dose escalation, 19 had hepatocellular carcinoma, approximately 15 had melanoma, 9 had renal cell carcinoma and 9 had head and neck cancer. Patients were allowed to have had prior anti-PD-1, anti-PD-L1 or anti-CTLA-4 therapy, and 30% to 40% of the dose-escalation patients had previously received checkpoint inhibitors. The point of sequencing TCRbeta in the periphery was to test whether ivuxolimab changed TCR sequence diversity and drove clonal T-cell expansion. On the study overall, not on this receptor specifically: Low levels of normalized T-cell clonal expansion were also seen in some patients who did not respond. At doses of 0.1 to 3.0 mg/kg, clonal expansion of both CD4+ and CD8+ blood T cells was observed from baseline to week 6. After ivuxolimab, CD8+ T cells had more expanded clones than CD4+ T cells on average. The antigen specificity of the peripheral T cells that underwent clonal expansion was not determined. In partial responders in the 0.1-3.0 mg/kg groups, normalized peripheral clonal expansion was found to be among the lowest, especially among CD8+ T cells.

Genomic DNA was extracted from sorted cells for sequencing of the TCRbeta CDR3 region. The immunoSEQ Assay was used for sequencing of TCRbeta CDR3 regions. This is the immuneACCESS table as TCRdb keeps it, with only in-frame sequences that have V and J called. A part of the clones is gone; compared with another copy, unresolved V genes explain less than half, and the rest is unexplained. The sample profile shows 80,000 or so clones; 90% to 95% of them were found once. The ten largest clones add up to 0.32% of the sample. Recombination linked TRBV6-1 to TRBJ1-5, with TRBD1 as a weak D call on 5 bases. The starting material was CD4+ or CD8+ T cells sorted from blood, obtained in a trial of the OX40 agonist ivuxolimab. This TCR derives from an adult with an advanced solid tumor such as melanoma, head and neck, liver or kidney cancer. The nucleotides read TGTGCCAGCAGTGTGGTCGCAGGGTCCAATCAGCCCCAGCATTTT. This gives the protein CASSVVAGSNQPQHF.